Following are 14 T cell receptor beta chains from one sample sequenced in a study of regulatory T cells in long-lasting Graves disease. Sequencing libraries for TCR beta were prepared with iRepertoire HTBI primers and Arm-PCR of CDR3 regions. TCRdb used MiXCR to reprocess the multiplex PCR reads, holding one entry per CDR3 protein. The data hold 420,000 or so distinct CDR3 sequences, with about 25% observed a single time. Sample time point: persistent/refractory GD, antithyroid drugs over 5 years with positive TRAb. PBMC-extracted RNA yielded the TCR library. Sequences were derived from peripheral blood mononuclear cells (PBMCs), sampled when the disease was refractory, from a patient treated with antithyroid drugs. These TCRs come from a female donor with Graves disease.

About this clonotype: This sequence may be a read error, since a much larger clone differs from it by one base. The chain joins TRBV18 to TRBJ1-5, with a tentative D call TRBD1 (5 bases). The CDR3 runs to 13 residues. CDR1 is KGHSH and CDR2 is LQKENI in the germline V gene. This chain's CDR3 is CASSQGYDQPQRF. In DNA, the CDR3 is TGTGCCAGCTCACAGGGGTACGATCAGCCCCAGCGTTTT.

In regard to this clonotype: A read error may be the cause here, since a much bigger clone is one base away. The genes are TRBV24-1 and TRBJ2-5; no reliable D call. The germline V gene has CDR1 KGHDR and CDR2 SFDVKD. Trimming shortened V by 3 bases and J by 5 bases, and 6 bases separated the two germline ends. CDR3 size: 12 residues. The CDR3 DNA sequence: TGTGCCACCAGTGATGTCCAGGAGACCCAGTACTTC. It specifies CATSDVQETQYF.

V is TRBV6-2 or TRBV6-3 and J is TRBJ1-2; 8 positions match TRBD1. CDR1 MNHEY and CDR2 SVGEGT come from the germline V gene. V was pared by 4 bases and J by 8 bases, with 12 bases of the junction left unmatched. The CDR3 spans 15 residues. In DNA form, the CDR3 reads TGTGCCAGCAGTTCCGACGGACAGGGTGTTAGGGGCTACACCTTC. This sequence encodes CASSSDGQGVRGYTF.

This clonotype occurred many times. CDR3 bases: TGTGCCAGCAGCCTCGTTAGCGGAGGGGCTAGGGAGACCCAGTACTTC. Amino acid sequence: CASSLVSGGARETQYF. The V call is TRBV12-3 or TRBV12-4, the J call TRBJ2-5; D may be TRBD2 (6 bases). The CDR3 is 16 residues long. Trimming pared 6 bases from V and 5 bases from J, leaving 22 bases between.

This clonotype came up a few times. The chain is built from TRBV3-1 and TRBJ1-2, with 7 positions matching TRBD1. The CDR3 has 15 residues. The germline CDR1 and CDR2 sequences are LGHDT and YNNKEL (reference sequence). V was clipped by 0 bases and J by 8 bases; unmatched bases: 9. CDR3 sequence: CASSQDPGTVRGYTF. The CDR3 bases are TGTGCCAGCAGCCAAGATCCTGGGACAGTTAGGGGCTACACCTTC.

This clonotype has a count of ten or more. The gene calls are TRBV25-1 and TRBJ2-7; 10 bases are a match to TRBD2. Germline V gene lookup returns CDR1 MGHDK and CDR2 SYGVNS. Losses at the gene ends were 3 bases for V and 2 bases for J; bases not matched to a gene: 4. The CDR3 runs to 15 residues. For the CDR3, the DNA is TGTGCCAGCAGTGATTCGGGACTAGCGACCTACGAGCAGTACTTC. Translation gives CASSDSGLATYEQYF.

The chain joins TRBV7-9 to TRBJ1-4, with TRBD1 matching 7 bases. V trimming: 5 bases; J trimming: 8 bases; junction bases outside the gene matches: 11. The CDR3 is made up of 15 amino acids. CDR1 is SEHNR, CDR2 FQNEAQ, per germline (reference sequence). The CDR3 DNA reads TGTGCCAGCAGCGAAGAGACAGGGAGGAGAGAAAAACTGTTTTTT. It encodes CASSEETGRREKLFF.

In this sample, this clonotype turned up a few times. The V call is TRBV6-1, the J call TRBJ1-5, with TRBD1 matching over 8 bases. This CDR3 comprises 13 residues. The junction had 9 bases not matched to a gene; V was cut back by 10 bases and J by 7 bases. The germline V gene encodes CDR1 MNHNS and CDR2 SASEGT. CDR3 bases: TGTGCCACCCAAGGACAGGGTGGCCAGCCCCAGCATTTT. Its protein product is CATQGQGGQPQHF.

This clonotype was observed a few times. The J gene is TRBJ2-5, the V gene TRBV7-2; D is undetermined. V was clipped by 5 bases and J by 5 bases, with 15 bases between them. Germline CDR1 reads SGHTA; CDR2 reads FQGNSA. The CDR3 consists of 14 residues. CDR3 in DNA: TGTGCCAGCAGCCCCAACGTGGCGGCGGAGACCCAGTACTTC. Amino acid sequence: CASSPNVAAETQYF. The full variable domain, its missing parts supplied by reference TRBV7-2 and TRBJ2-5, is GAGVSQSPSNKVTEKGKDVELRCDPISGHTALYWYRQSLGQGLEFLIYFQGNSAPDKSGLPSDRFSAERTGGSVSTLTIQRTQQEDSAVYLCASSPNVAAETQYFGPGTRLLVL.

There are a few counts of this clonotype. V gene TRBV5-1 combines with J gene TRBJ1-4; TRBD1 might be the D (5 bases). V was shortened by 0 bases and J by 8 bases, with 14 bases between the two germline ends. Germline V gene data show CDR1 as SGHRS and CDR2 as YFSETQ. There are 15 residues in the CDR3. The CDR3 DNA reads as TGCGCCAGCAGCTTGGGGCAGGGAGGAACCGAAAAACTGTTTTTT. It yields the protein CASSLGQGGTEKLFF.

This clonotype has a handful of counts. The gene calls are TRBV7-2 and TRBJ2-5, with 9 bases identical to TRBD2. There are 15 residues in the CDR3. Germline V gives CDR1 SGHTA, CDR2 FQGNSA. Unmatched junction bases numbered 3, after V lost 0 bases and J lost 4 bases. For the CDR3, the DNA is TGTGCCAGCAGCTTAGCGGCGGGAGGGGTAGAGACCCAGTACTTC. Encoded protein: CASSLAAGGVETQYF.

V usage is TRBV7-9 and J usage is TRBJ1-2; 10 nucleotides align to TRBD1. V shed 3 bases and J 4 bases; nucleotides not matched to a gene: 5. Per the germline V gene, CDR1 is SEHNR and CDR2 is FQNEAQ (reference sequence). CDR3 size: 15 residues. CDR3 sequence reads: CASSLTGGEGYGYTF. The CDR3 DNA follows: TGTGCCAGCAGCTTGACAGGGGGCGAAGGCTATGGCTACACCTTC.

The CDR3 loop reads CASSLQGEVTNEKLFF. In nucleotides, the CDR3 is TGCGCCAGCAGCTTGCAAGGGGAAGTGACTAATGAAAAACTGTTTTTT. The gene calls are TRBV5-1 and TRBJ1-4; maybe TRBD1 (5 bases). CDR1 is SGHRS, CDR2 YFSETQ, per germline. Trimming removed 1 base from V and 2 bases from J, with 12 bases in between. The CDR3 loop spans 16 amino acids.

In its sample, this clonotype was seen many times. The chain links TRBV7-2 to TRBJ1-2, with D possibly matching TRBD1 (5 bases). The V end lost 7 bases, the J end lost 3 bases, and 12 bases lay between the germline ends. This CDR3 has 13 residues. Germline assignment: CDR1 SGHTA and CDR2 FQGNSA. CDR3 sequence: CASTLGADYGYTF. CDR3 nucleotide sequence: TGTGCCAGCACCCTCGGGGCTGACTATGGCTACACCTTC.